A single sample is the source of the 12 T cell receptor beta chains below, sequenced in a study of cytomegalovirus exposure and HLA in healthy donors. 13 Jbeta primers and 60 Vbeta primers were used for the PCR. Libraries were prepared by immunoSEQ multiplex PCR; TCRdb keeps only in-frame clonotypes and omits some of them. In the table there are over 150,000 clones, 84% of which are singletons. The sample consisted of PBMCs. Receptor source: a boy aged 2 to 9 in good health and CMV-seronegative.

This clone has only a few counts. This chain uses TRBV6-1 with TRBJ2-1; D ambiguous. The CDR3 length is 13 residues. V gave up 4 bases and J gave up 1 base, with 5 bases separating them. Germline V gene sequence: CDR1 MNHNS, CDR2 SASEGT. As DNA, the CDR3 is TGTGCCAGCAGTGGTTTATCCTACAATGAGCAGTTCTTC. Its protein product is CASSGLSYNEQFF.

This CDR3 is CAWSDGQGYEQYF. The CDR3, as DNA: TGTGCCTGGAGTGACGGGCAGGGCTACGAGCAGTACTTC. The genes are TRBV30 and TRBJ2-7; the D gene is possibly TRBD1 (5 bases). The V end lost 1 base, the J end lost 3 bases, and 10 bases lay between the germline ends. Germline loops: CDR1 GTSNPN, CDR2 SVGIG (reference sequence). This CDR3 has 13 amino acids. Full variable domain (outside the CDR3, taken from reference TRBV30 and TRBJ2-7): SQTIHQWPATLVQPVGSPLSLECTVEGTSNPNLYWYRQAAGRGLQLLFYSVGIGQISSEVPQNLSASRPQDRQFILSSKKLLLSDSGFYLCAWSDGQGYEQYFGPGTRLTVT.

The rearrangement links TRBV9 to TRBJ2-5; the match to TRBD2 covers 11 bases. CDR1 SGDLS and CDR2 YYNGEE come from the germline V gene. After removal of 4 bases from V and 2 bases from J, the junction contained 4 bases not matched to a gene. There are 15 residues in the CDR3. CDR3 amino acids: CASSPGTSGQETQYF. CDR3 sequence (DNA): TGTGCCAGCAGCCCCGGGACTAGCGGACAAGAGACCCAGTACTTC.

V usage is TRBV11-2 and J usage is TRBJ1-1; TRBD1 is a possible D gene (5 bases). V was trimmed by 4 bases and J by 3 bases, leaving 9 bases between them. Germline V CDR1 and CDR2: SGHAT, FQNNGV. The length of the CDR3 is 13 residues. The CDR3 nucleotides are TGTGCCAGCAGCTCGGGGGTTTACACTGAAGCTTTCTTT. This gives the protein CASSSGVYTEAFF.

The chain uses TRBV2 and TRBJ1-2, with TRBD1 matching 7 bases. Germline V lookup: CDR1 SNHLY, CDR2 FYNNEI. The CDR3 extends over 12 amino acids. The V gene end was trimmed by 6 bases and the J gene end by 6 bases; junction bases not matched to a gene: 4. The CDR3 DNA sequence: TGTGCCAGCAGGGGGACAGTACATGGCTACACCTTC. It yields the protein CASRGTVHGYTF.

The table lists this clone with a count of one. The chain combines TRBV4-2 with TRBJ1-2, with 8 bases matching TRBD1. Germline CDR1 and CDR2: LGHNA and YNFKEQ. J gave up 5 bases and V 4 bases, and 12 bases lay outside the gene matches. The CDR3 has 16 amino acids. The CDR3 DNA reads TGTGCCAGCAGCCTCCCGGGACAGGCCGACTGGTATGGCTACACCTTC. This encodes CASSLPGQADWYGYTF.

The chain joins TRBV10-3 to TRBJ1-1; 11 bases are shared with TRBD1. The CDR3 is 14 residues long. Trimming removed 4 bases from V and 4 bases from J; junction bases left unmatched: 2. Germline CDR1 ENHRY, CDR2 SYGVKD. The CDR3 loop reads CAISAGTGGTEAFF. In nucleotides, the CDR3 is TGTGCCATCAGTGCGGGGACAGGGGGCACTGAAGCTTTCTTT.

The chain carries TRBV29-1 and TRBJ1-2, with D possibly matching TRBD1 (6 bases). Germline V gives CDR1 SQVTM, CDR2 ANQGSEA. Trimming left V 7 bases short and J 8 bases short, with 17 bases between. This CDR3 comprises 12 residues. The chain's CDR3 is CSAKDSSYGYTF. The CDR3 DNA follows: TGCAGCGCTAAGGACAGTTCGTACGGCTACACCTTC.

The chain combines TRBV5-5 with TRBJ2-3, with TRBD2 matching 7 bases. The CDR3 is 15 residues long. The germline V gene has CDR1 SGHKS and CDR2 YYEKEE (reference sequence). The J segment lost 3 bases and the V segment lost 5 bases, leaving 9 bases of the junction unmatched. In DNA, the CDR3 is TGTGCCAGCAGGGCCGGGCGGGAGTTAACAGATACGCAGTATTTT. It encodes CASRAGRELTDTQYF.

The J gene is TRBJ2-1, the V gene TRBV5-4, with 8 nucleotides matching TRBD2. V lost 3 bases to trimming and J lost 5 bases; unmatched junction nucleotides: 10. This CDR3 has 16 amino acids. Germline loops: CDR1 SGHNT, CDR2 YYREEE (reference sequence). The CDR3 reads CASSWRVTSANNEQFF. DNA of the CDR3: TGTGCCAGCAGCTGGCGGGTGACTAGCGCCAACAATGAGCAGTTCTTC. The whole variable domain, filled in from reference TRBV5-4 and TRBJ2-1, reads ETGVTQSPTHLIKTRGQQVTLRCSSQSGHNTVSWYQQALGQGPQFIFQYYREEENGRGNFPPRFSGLQFPNYSSELNVNALELDDSALYLCASSWRVTSANNEQFFGPGTRLTVL.

The rearrangement joins TRBV30 to TRBJ2-3, with 11 nucleotides matching TRBD2. The length of the CDR3 is 16 residues. V lost 0 bases to trimming and J lost 4 bases; unmatched junction nucleotides: 6. CDR1 and CDR2 from the germline V gene are GTSNPN and SVGIG (reference sequence). The CDR3 spells CAWSVGLAGGPDTQYF. CDR3 nucleotides: TGTGCCTGGAGTGTAGGCCTAGCGGGAGGCCCAGATACGCAGTATTTT.

The rearrangement uses TRBV9 and TRBJ2-3; D unclear. Per germline, CDR1 SGDLS and CDR2 YYNGEE. V was pared by 2 bases and J by 0 bases, with 7 bases between. The CDR3 covers 14 residues. Here the CDR3 reads CASSVGLSTDTQYF. DNA for the CDR3: TGTGCCAGCAGCGTGGGCCTTAGCACAGATACGCAGTATTTT.